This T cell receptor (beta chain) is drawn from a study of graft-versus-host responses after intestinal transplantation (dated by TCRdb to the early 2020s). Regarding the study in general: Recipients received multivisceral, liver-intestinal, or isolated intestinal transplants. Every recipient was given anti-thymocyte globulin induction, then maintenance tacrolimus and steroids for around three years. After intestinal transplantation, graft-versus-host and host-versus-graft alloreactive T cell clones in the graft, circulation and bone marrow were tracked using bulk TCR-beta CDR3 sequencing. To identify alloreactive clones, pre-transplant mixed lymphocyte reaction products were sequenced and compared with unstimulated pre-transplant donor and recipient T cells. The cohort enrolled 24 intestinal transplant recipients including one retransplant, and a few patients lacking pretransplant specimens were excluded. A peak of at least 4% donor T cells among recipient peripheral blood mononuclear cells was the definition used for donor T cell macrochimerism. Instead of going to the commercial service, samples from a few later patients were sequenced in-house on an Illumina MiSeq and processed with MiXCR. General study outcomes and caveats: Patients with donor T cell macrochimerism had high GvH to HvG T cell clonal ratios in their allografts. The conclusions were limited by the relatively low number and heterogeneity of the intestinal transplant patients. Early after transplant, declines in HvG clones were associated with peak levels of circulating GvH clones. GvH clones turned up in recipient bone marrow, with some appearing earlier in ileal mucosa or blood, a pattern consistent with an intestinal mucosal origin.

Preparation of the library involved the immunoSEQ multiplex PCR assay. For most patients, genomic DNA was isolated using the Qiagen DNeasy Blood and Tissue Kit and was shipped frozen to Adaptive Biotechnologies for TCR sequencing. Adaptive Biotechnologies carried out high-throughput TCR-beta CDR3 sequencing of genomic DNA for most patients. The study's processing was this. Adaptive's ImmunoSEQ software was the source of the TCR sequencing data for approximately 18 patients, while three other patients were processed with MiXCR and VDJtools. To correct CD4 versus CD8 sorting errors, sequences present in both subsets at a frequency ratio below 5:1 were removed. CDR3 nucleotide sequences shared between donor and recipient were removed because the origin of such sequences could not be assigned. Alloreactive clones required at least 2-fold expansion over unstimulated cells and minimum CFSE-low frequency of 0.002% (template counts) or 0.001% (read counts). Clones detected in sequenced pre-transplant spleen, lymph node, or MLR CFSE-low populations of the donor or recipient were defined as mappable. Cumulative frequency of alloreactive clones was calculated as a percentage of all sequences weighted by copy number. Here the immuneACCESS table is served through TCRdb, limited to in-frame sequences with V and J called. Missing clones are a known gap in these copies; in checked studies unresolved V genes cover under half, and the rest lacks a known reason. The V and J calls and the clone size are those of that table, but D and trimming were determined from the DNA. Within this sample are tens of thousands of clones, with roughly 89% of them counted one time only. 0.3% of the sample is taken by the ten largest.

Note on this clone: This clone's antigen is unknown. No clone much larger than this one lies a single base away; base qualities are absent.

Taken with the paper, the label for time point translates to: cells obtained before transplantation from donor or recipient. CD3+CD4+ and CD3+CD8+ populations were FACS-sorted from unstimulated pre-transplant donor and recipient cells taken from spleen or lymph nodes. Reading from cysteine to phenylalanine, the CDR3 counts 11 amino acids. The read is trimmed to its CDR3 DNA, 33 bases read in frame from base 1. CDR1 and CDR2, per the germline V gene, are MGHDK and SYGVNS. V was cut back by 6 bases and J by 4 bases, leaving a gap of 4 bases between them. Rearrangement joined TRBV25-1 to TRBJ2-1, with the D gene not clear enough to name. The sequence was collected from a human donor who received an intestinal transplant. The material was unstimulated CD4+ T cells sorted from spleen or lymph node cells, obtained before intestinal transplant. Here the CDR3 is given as CASSVYNEQFF. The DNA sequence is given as TGTGCCAGCAGCGTTTACAATGAGCAGTTCTTC.